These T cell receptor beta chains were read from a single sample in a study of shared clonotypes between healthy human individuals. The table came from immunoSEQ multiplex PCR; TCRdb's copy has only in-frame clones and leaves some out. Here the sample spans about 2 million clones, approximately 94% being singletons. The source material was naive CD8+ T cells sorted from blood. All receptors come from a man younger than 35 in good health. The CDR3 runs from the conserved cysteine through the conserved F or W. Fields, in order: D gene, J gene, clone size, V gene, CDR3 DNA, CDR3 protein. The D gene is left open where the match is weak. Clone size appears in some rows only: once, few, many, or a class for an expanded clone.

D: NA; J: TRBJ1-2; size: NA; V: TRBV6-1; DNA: TGTGCCAGCAGTGAATCCCTGGACAGCTACTATGGCTACACCTTC; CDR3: CASSESLDSYYGYTF
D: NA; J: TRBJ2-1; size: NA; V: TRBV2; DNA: TGTGCCAGCATTACAGTACAGGACTATCGCAATGAGCAGTTCTTC; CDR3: CASITVQDYRNEQFF
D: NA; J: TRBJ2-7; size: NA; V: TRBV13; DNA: TGTGCCAGCAGCGGGCTGGGTGAGTCCTACGAGCAGTACTTC; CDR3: CASSGLGESYEQYF
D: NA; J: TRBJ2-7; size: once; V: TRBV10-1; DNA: TGCGCCAGCAGACAGGACGGTTCCTACGAGCAGTACTTC; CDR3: CASRQDGSYEQYF
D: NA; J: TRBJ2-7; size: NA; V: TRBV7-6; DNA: TGTGCCAGCAGCTTAGGAAGGGGACTTCTCTACGAGCAGTACTTC; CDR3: CASSLGRGLLYEQYF
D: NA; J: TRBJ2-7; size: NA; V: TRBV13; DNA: TGTGCCAGCAGCTTTGATAGCTGGGAGCAGTACTTC; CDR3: CASSFDSWEQYF
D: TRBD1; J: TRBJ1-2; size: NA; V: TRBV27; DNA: TGTGCCAGCAGTCCACTACAGGGGTTGAGCTATGGCTACACCTTC; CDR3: CASSPLQGLSYGYTF
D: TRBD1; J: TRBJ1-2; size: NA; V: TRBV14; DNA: TGTGCCAGCAGCCAAGAAGGCCAGGGGGACTATGGCTACACCTTC; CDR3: CASSQEGQGDYGYTF
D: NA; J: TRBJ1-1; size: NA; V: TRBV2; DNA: TGTGCCAGCCTATCTGGGTTAATGTTGAACACTGAAGCTTTCTTT; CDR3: CASLSGLMLNTEAFF
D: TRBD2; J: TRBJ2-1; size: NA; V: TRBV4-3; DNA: TGCGCCAGCAGCCAAGATTGGGCCGAAGGATGGAGCGGGAGGGGCAATGAGCAGTTCTTC; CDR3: CASSQDWAEGWSGRGNEQFF
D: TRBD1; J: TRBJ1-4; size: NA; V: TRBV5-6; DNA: TGTGCCAGCAGCGGGCAGGGGGCAGGCGAAAAACTGTTTTTT; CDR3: CASSGQGAGEKLFF
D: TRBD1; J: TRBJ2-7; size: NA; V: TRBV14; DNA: TGTGCCAGCACCCCAGGCGGGACAGGGTATAGCTACGAGCAGTACTTC; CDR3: CASTPGGTGYSYEQYF
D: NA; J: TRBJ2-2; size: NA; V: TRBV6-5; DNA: TGTGCCAGCAGTTACTCATGGGAAACCACCGGGGAGCTGTTTTTT; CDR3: CASSYSWETTGELFF
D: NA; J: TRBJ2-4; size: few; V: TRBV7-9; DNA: TGTGCCAGCAGCTTAGCACAGGGAATAAACGTCATTCAGTACTTC; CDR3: CASSLAQGINVIQYF
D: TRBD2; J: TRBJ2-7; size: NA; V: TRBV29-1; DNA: TGCAGCGTTGAACGGGGGGGGCCGGGCGAGCAGTACTTC; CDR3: CSVERGGPGEQYF
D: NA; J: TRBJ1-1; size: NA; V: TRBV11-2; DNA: TGTGCCAGCAGCTTAGCGCCGGGTTGGGGGGACACTGAAGCTTTCTTT; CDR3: CASSLAPGWGDTEAFF
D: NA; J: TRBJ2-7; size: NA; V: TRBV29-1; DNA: TGCAGCGTTGTTATTCAGGACCCCACCTACGAGCAGTACTTC; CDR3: CSVVIQDPTYEQYF
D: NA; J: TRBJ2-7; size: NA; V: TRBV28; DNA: TGTGCCACCACGATTCAGGGGGGGGGCTACGAGCAGTACTTC; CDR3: CATTIQGGGYEQYF
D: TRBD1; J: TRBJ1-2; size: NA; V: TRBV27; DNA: TGTGCCAGCAGTCCTGGGACAGGGGAAGGCTACACCTTC; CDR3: CASSPGTGEGYTF
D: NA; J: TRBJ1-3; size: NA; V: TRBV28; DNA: TGTGCCAGCAGTTTGGCTACGTATGGAAACACCATATATTTT; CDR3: CASSLATYGNTIYF
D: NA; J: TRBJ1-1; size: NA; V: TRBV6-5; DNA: TGTGCCAGCAGTTACGAAGAGGAAGCTTTCTTT; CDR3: CASSYEEEAFF
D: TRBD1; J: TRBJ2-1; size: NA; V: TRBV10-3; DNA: TGTGCCATCAGTGAGTCGCATGGGACAGGGATCAATGAGCAGTTCTTC; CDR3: CAISESHGTGINEQFF
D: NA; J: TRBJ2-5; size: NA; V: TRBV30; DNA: TGTGCCTGGAGTGTAATGGGTGGGATAGGCGAGACCCAGTACTTC; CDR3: CAWSVMGGIGETQYF
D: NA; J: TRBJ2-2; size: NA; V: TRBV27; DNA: TGTGCCAGCAACTTGGGGGCAGGGGACACCGGGGAGCTGTTTTTT; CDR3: CASNLGAGDTGELFF
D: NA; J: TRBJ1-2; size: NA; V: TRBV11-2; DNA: TGTGCCAGCAGCTTATCGGGGGCCGCTAACTATGGCTACACCTTC; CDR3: CASSLSGAANYGYTF
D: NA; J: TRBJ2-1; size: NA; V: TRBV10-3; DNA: TGTGCCATCAGTGAGTCTACGGCCTACAATGAGCAGTTCTTC; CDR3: CAISESTAYNEQFF
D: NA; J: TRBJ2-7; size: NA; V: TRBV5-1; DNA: TGCGCCAGCAGGGACGTGGGGAGGACCTACGAGCAGTACTTC; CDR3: CASRDVGRTYEQYF
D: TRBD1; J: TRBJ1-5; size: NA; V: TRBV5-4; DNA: TGTGCCAGCAGCATACAGGGGGAATATTATCAGCCCCAGCATTTT; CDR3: CASSIQGEYYQPQHF